The 27 T cell receptor beta chains in this list originate from one sample, sequenced in a study of blood T cell repertoires in COVID-19. The data were produced by immunoSEQ multiplex PCR, yet TCRdb's version contains in-frame clones alone and is incomplete. The data show about 130,000 clones, around 88% seen once. Sequencing input: peripheral blood. These receptors were obtained from a man in his sixties with active or convalescent COVID-19.

This chain joins TRBV3-1 (or the pseudogene TRBV3-2) and TRBJ1-1; 9 nucleotides line up with TRBD1. V was pared by 2 bases and J by 4 bases, with 5 bases of the junction left unmatched. CDR1 is LGHDT, CDR2 YNNKEL, per germline (reference sequence). This CDR3 comprises 15 residues. CDR3 DNA sequence: TGTGCCAGCAGCCAAACTATACAGGGGGCCACTGAAGCTTTCTTT. It is translated as CASSQTIQGATEAFF.

The rearrangement uses TRBV4-3 and TRBJ2-1; 14 positions agree with TRBD2. CDR1 LGHNA and CDR2 YSLEER come from the germline V gene. The length of the CDR3 is 15 residues. V trimming: 4 bases; J trimming: 8 bases; junction bases outside the gene matches: 4. CDR3 bases: TGCGCCAGCAGCCTGACTAGCGGGGGGGAGGATGAGCAGTTCTTC. Its protein product is CASSLTSGGEDEQFF.

The V and J genes are TRBV24-1 and TRBJ2-1; 7 nucleotides align to TRBD2. J gave up 2 bases and V 0 bases, and 0 bases lay outside the gene matches. The germline gives CDR1 KGHDR, CDR2 SFDVKD. The CDR3 consists of 15 residues. The CDR3 protein is CATSDLTSAYNEQFF. CDR3 nucleotide sequence: TGTGCCACCAGTGATTTGACTAGCGCCTACAATGAGCAGTTCTTC.

This rearrangement joins TRBV19 to TRBJ1-2; a weak D match, TRBD1 (6 bases). Germline values: CDR1 LNHDA, CDR2 SQIVND (reference sequence). V lost 5 bases, J lost 6 bases, and 13 bases lay in between. The CDR3 has 13 residues. The CDR3 bases are TGTGCCAGTAGTTACCGACAGGTACATGGCTACACCTTC. As protein: CASSYRQVHGYTF.

This rearrangement joins TRBV10-3 to TRBJ2-3; perhaps TRBD2 as D (6 bases). CDR1 and CDR2 from the germline V gene are ENHRY and SYGVKD. V shed 6 bases and J shed 4 bases, with 11 bases lying between them. The CDR3 is made up of 13 amino acids. Written as DNA, the CDR3 is TGTGCCATCAGCCCGGGAGCTTCAGATACGCAGTATTTT. Its protein product is CAISPGASDTQYF.

The CDR3 nucleotides are TGTGCCAGCAGTGTTAGGGCGGGAACTGAAGCTTTCTTT. Residues: CASSVRAGTEAFF. This rearrangement joins TRBV7-2 to TRBJ1-1; D not certain. The germline CDR1 and CDR2 sequences are SGHTA and FQGNSA. V lost 6 bases, J lost 5 bases, and 13 bases lay in between. The CDR3 extends over 13 amino acids.

The CDR3 reads CSVAGTESSYEQYF. CDR3 DNA: TGCAGCGTTGCCGGGACTGAGAGCTCCTACGAGCAGTACTTC. This chain links TRBV29-1 with TRBJ2-7, with D maybe TRBD2 (6 bases). This CDR3 has 14 residues. Deletions cut 4 bases from V and 0 bases from J, with 13 bases between. Germline CDR1 and CDR2: SQVTM and ANQGSEA.

The rearrangement links TRBV19 to TRBJ1-5; 9 bases agree with TRBD1. The ends lost 6 bases at V and 5 bases at J; junction bases unmatched: 8. This CDR3 contains 15 residues. Germline CDR1 is LNHDA and CDR2 is SQIVND (reference sequence). In DNA form, the CDR3 reads TGTGCCAGTAGAACCTCGACAGGGGGGTATCAGCCCCAGCATTTT. Translated: CASRTSTGGYQPQHF.

The chain employs TRBV18 and TRBJ2-2, with a possible D match to TRBD1 (6 bases). Germline V gives CDR1 KGHSH, CDR2 LQKENI. There are 16 residues in the CDR3. The V and J ends lost 4 bases and 3 bases respectively, with 15 bases between them. CDR3 region: CASSQPTGRHTGELFF. CDR3 nucleotides: TGTGCCAGCTCACAGCCGACAGGTCGGCACACCGGGGAGCTGTTTTTT.

This clone was recorded only once. The chain employs TRBV4-2 and TRBJ2-1; D not resolved. Trimming took 1 base from V and 4 from J, leaving 8 bases between them. The CDR3 sequence is 14 residues long. CDR1 and CDR2 from the germline V gene are LGHNA and YNFKEQ. The CDR3 loop reads CASSQGFGYNEQFF. The CDR3 nucleotides are TGTGCCAGCAGCCAAGGGTTCGGGTACAATGAGCAGTTCTTC.

The V and J genes are TRBV7-8 and TRBJ2-1, with TRBD1 as a possible D gene (6 bases). The CDR3 spans 17 residues. Trimming pared 7 bases from V and 5 bases from J, leaving 24 bases between. Germline values: CDR1 SGHVS, CDR2 FQNEAQ. Here the CDR3 reads CASNSPTLGAGNNEQFF. DNA for the CDR3: TGTGCCAGCAACTCACCCACCCTGGGGGCCGGCAACAATGAGCAGTTCTTC. Filled out from reference TRBV7-8 and TRBJ2-1, the complete variable domain reads GAGVSQSPRYKVAKRGQDVALRCDPISGHVSLFWYQQALGQGPEFLTYFQNEAQLDKSGLPSDRFFAERPEGSVSTLKIQRTQQEDSAVYLCASNSPTLGAGNNEQFFGPGTRLTVL.

The gene calls are TRBV21-1 and TRBJ1-4; TRBD1, the D gene given by the table, was not confirmed from the DNA. TRBV21-1 counts as a pseudogene. This CDR3 has 18 amino acids. The CDR3 spells CASSKEPGQGIWYEKLFF. The CDR3 nucleotides are TGTGCCAGCAGCAAAGAACCGGGACAGGGGATTTGGTATGAAAAACTGTTTTTT.

For this clone: A much larger clone is a single base away; this may be a read error. The sample holds other DNA sequences that translate to the same CDR3. V gene TRBV11-3 combines with J gene TRBJ1-1; possibly TRBD1 for D (6 bases). Germline V gene sequence: CDR1 SGHNT, CDR2 YENEEA. The length of the CDR3 is 14 residues. Trimming removed 1 base at V and 1 base at J, with 7 bases between. CDR3 nucleotides: TGTGCCAGCAGCTTAGGGACAGCGAACACTGAAGCTTTCTTT. Its translation: CASSLGTANTEAFF.

V usage is TRBV2 and J usage is TRBJ2-5; the D gene is possibly TRBD1 (5 bases). The CDR3 loop spans 15 amino acids. The V end lost 7 bases, the J end lost 0 bases, and 15 bases lay between the germline ends. CDR1 SNHLY and CDR2 FYNNEI come from the germline V gene. CDR3 in DNA: TGTGCCAGCATCTATGGGCCAGGGTACCAAGAGACCCAGTACTTC. Protein product: CASIYGPGYQETQYF.

V is TRBV29-1 and J is TRBJ2-1; TRBD1 agrees at 11 bases. The CDR3 covers 13 residues. V lost 7 bases to trimming and J lost 9 bases; unmatched junction nucleotides: 8. The germline V gene encodes CDR1 SQVTM and CDR2 ANQGSEA. CDR3 sequence reads: CSALRTGGLEQFF. The CDR3 DNA sequence: TGCAGCGCCCTGAGGACAGGGGGCCTTGAGCAGTTCTTC.

The chain employs TRBV7-8 and TRBJ1-6; a weak D match, TRBD1 (6 bases). CDR3 size: 14 residues. Trimming shortened V by 4 bases and J by 10 bases, and 14 bases separated the two germline ends. Germline CDR1 SGHVS, CDR2 FQNEAQ. This chain's CDR3 is CASSSTGIVSPLHF. CDR3 nucleotide sequence: TGTGCCAGCAGCTCAACAGGGATAGTGTCACCCCTCCACTTT.

CDR3 amino acids: CSAATLVVRETQYF. The CDR3 DNA reads TGCAGCGCTGCGACACTAGTTGTTAGAGAGACCCAGTACTTC. The rearrangement joins TRBV29-1 to TRBJ2-5; perhaps TRBD2 as D (5 bases). The CDR3 covers 14 residues. Germline CDR1 SQVTM, CDR2 ANQGSEA. The V gene lost 7 bases and the J gene lost 4 bases, with 19 bases spanning the gap.

The V and J genes are TRBV6-5 and TRBJ1-2; TRBD1 is a possible D gene (6 bases). V dropped 7 bases and J dropped 4 bases, with 16 bases sitting between them. CDR1 is MNHEY and CDR2 is SVGAGI in the germline V gene. CDR3 size: 14 residues. The CDR3 coding sequence is TGTGCCAGCACACCGGGAGGGGGGGGCTATGGCTACACCTTC. It translates to CASTPGGGGYGYTF.

This rearrangement joins TRBV28 to TRBJ1-4; TRBD1 might be the D (5 bases). Germline loops: CDR1 MDHEN, CDR2 SYDVKM. CDR3 length equals 16 residues. V was clipped by 4 bases and J by 4 bases, with 16 bases between them. The CDR3 spells CASSSPPGLGNEKLFF. The CDR3 nucleotides read TGTGCCAGCAGTTCACCCCCAGGGTTGGGTAATGAAAAACTGTTTTTT. Supplemented by reference TRBV28 and TRBJ1-4, the full variable domain reads DVKVTQSSRYLVKRTGEKVFLECVQDMDHENMFWYRQDPGLGLRLIYFSYDVKMKEKGDIPEGYSVSREKKERFSLILESASTNQTSMYLCASSSPPGLGNEKLFFGSGTQLSVL.

This clone turned up a few times. The chain combines TRBV7-8 with TRBJ2-1, with D possibly being TRBD2 (7 bases). The CDR3 consists of 15 residues. CDR1 is SGHVS and CDR2 is FQNEAQ in the germline V gene. The V end was cut by 0 bases, the J end by 5 bases, with 11 bases between. CDR3 nucleotides: TGTGCCAGCAGCTTAGCCGGAGGGGGGGACAATGAGCAGTTCTTC. This gives the protein CASSLAGGGDNEQFF.

The chain carries TRBV14 and TRBJ1-2; 8 positions match TRBD1. V dropped 4 bases and J dropped 2; count of bases not matched to a gene: 9. The CDR3 runs to 16 residues. The germline gives CDR1 SGHDN, CDR2 FVKESK. The CDR3 bases are TGTGCCAGCAGCCCGACCCGGGACAGGATAAACTATGGCTACACCTTC. Translated: CASSPTRDRINYGYTF. Full variable domain (missing parts from reference TRBV14 and TRBJ1-2): EAGVTQFPSHSVIEKGQTVTLRCDPISGHDNLYWYRRVMGKEIKFLLHFVKESKQDESGMPNNRFLAERTGGTYSTLKVQPAELEDSGVYFCASSPTRDRINYGYTFGSGTRLTVV.

V is TRBV5-3 and J is TRBJ1-2, with TRBD1 as a possible D gene (5 bases). TRBV5-3 is an ORF, and what it does is uncertain. Trimming took 0 bases from V and 1 from J, leaving 13 bases between them. The CDR3 sequence is 16 residues long. CDR3 region: CARSLGQGLLNYGYTF. In DNA, the CDR3 is TGTGCCAGAAGCTTGGGCCAGGGCCTCCTTAACTATGGCTACACCTTC.

This chain joins TRBV12-3 or TRBV12-4 and TRBJ1-1; no reliable D call. The CDR3 has 12 amino acids. The ends were cut back, 7 bases at V and 5 bases at J, with 11 bases in the middle. CDR3 sequence reads: CASIQEGTEAFF. The CDR3 nucleotides read TGTGCCAGCATCCAGGAGGGTACTGAAGCTTTCTTT.

The chain carries TRBV28 and TRBJ2-5, with 9 bases that match TRBD1. J gave up 6 bases and V 2 bases, and 1 base lay outside the gene matches. The CDR3 has 13 amino acids. The V gene's germline CDR1 is MDHEN and CDR2 SYDVKM. CDR3 sequence: CASSLGTGKTQYF. Written as DNA, the CDR3 is TGTGCCAGCAGTTTAGGGACAGGGAAGACCCAGTACTTC. The full variable domain, in which reference TRBV28 and TRBJ2-5 provide the parts outside the CDR3, is DVKVTQSSRYLVKRTGEKVFLECVQDMDHENMFWYRQDPGLGLRLIYFSYDVKMKEKGDIPEGYSVSREKKERFSLILESASTNQTSMYLCASSLGTGKTQYFGPGTRLLVL.

About this clone: The germline gene is not matched at one end of the junction; a read error may be the cause. This sequence joins TRBV27 and TRBJ1-6; D possibly corresponds to TRBD1 (5 bases). Germline lookup yields CDR1 MNHEY and CDR2 SMNVEV (reference sequence). The CDR3 length is 14 residues. The CDR3 DNA reads as TGTGCCACCAGTTTTATAGGGGCGAATTCACCCCTCCACTTT. It translates to CATSFIGANSPLHF.

This chain connects TRBV6-4 to TRBJ2-7, with a weak D call TRBD1 (6 bases). Germline CDR1 and CDR2: MRHNA and SNTAGT. The CDR3 runs to 17 residues. V lost 9 bases to trimming and J lost 1 base, with 25 bases between them. The CDR3 coding sequence is TGTGCCAGTGTAGACCCTCGCCGGGACAACCGATCCTACGAGCAGTACTTC. Its protein is CASVDPRRDNRSYEQYF.

J is TRBJ2-5 and V is TRBV30; D remains ambiguous. CDR1 and CDR2 from the germline V gene are GTSNPN and SVGIG (reference sequence). The CDR3 has 17 residues. Trimming removed 1 base from V and 0 bases from J, with 18 bases in between. The DNA for the CDR3 is TGTGCCTGGAGTGCCCCCTTGGGCCGTTCGTACCAAGAGACCCAGTACTTC. Protein sequence: CAWSAPLGRSYQETQYF.